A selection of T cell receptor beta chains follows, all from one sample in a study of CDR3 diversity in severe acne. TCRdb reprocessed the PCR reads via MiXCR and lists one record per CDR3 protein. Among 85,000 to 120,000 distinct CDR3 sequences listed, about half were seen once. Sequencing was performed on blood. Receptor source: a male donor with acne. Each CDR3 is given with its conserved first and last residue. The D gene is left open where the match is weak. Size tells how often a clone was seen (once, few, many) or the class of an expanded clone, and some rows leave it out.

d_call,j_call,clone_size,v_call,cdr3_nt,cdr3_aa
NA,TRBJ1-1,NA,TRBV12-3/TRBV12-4,TGTGCCAGCAGTTTACTCAAAATGAACACTGAAGCTTTCTTT,CASSLLKMNTEAFF
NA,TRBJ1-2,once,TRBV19,TGTGCCACCTTATATGAAGGCTACACCTTC,CATLYEGYTF
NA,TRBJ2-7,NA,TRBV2,TGTGACAGCACGGGAAGAAGGGGCGTATACGAGCAGTACTTC,CDSTGRRGVYEQYF
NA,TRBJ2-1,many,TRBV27,TGTGCCAGCAGAAAACGGGACGGGTACAATGAGCAGTTCTTC,CASRKRDGYNEQFF
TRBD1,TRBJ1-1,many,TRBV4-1,TGCGCCAGCAGCCACGGACAGGGGGCGACTGAAGCTTTCTTT,CASSHGQGATEAFF
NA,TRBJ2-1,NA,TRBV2,TGTGCCAGCAGTGAATTGGTACCTAGTATCTACAATGAGCAGTTCTTC,CASSELVPSIYNEQFF
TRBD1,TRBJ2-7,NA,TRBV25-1,TGTGCCAGCAGTGAATCCGGGACAGGGGGCTACGAGCAGTACTTC,CASSESGTGGYEQYF
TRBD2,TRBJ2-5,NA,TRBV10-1,TGCGCCAGCAGTTCGAAACTAGCGGCCCAAGAGACCCAGTACTTC,CASSSKLAAQETQYF
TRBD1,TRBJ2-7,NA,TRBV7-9,TGTGCCAGCACGGGACAGGGGGCTAACGAGCAGTACTTC,CASTGQGANEQYF
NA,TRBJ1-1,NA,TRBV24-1,TGTGCCACCCGCAGGGGTGACACTGAAGCTTTCTTT,CATRRGDTEAFF
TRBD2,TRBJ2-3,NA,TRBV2,TGTGCCAGCAGTGGGCTAGCGGGAGATACGCAGTATTTT,CASSGLAGDTQYF
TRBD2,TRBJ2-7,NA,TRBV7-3,TGTGCCAGCAGCCGGGGACTAGCGGGAGGGCAGGCTTACGAGCAGTACTTC,CASSRGLAGGQAYEQYF
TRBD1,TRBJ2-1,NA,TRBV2,TGTGCCACTACCGGGACAGGGGCCAATGAGCAGTTCTTC,CATTGTGANEQFF